This T cell receptor (beta chain) is from a study of OX40 agonist ivuxolimab in advanced cancers. About the study: Aged roughly 23 to 79 with a mean of around 60 years, they were 75% to 85% male. It was permissible to have had prior anti-PD-1, anti-PD-L1 or anti-CTLA-4 therapy, and under 45% had some. Study-wide results and limits: Normalized T-cell clonal expansion was also low in a subset of nonresponders. At 0.1-3.0 mg/kg, partial responders had clonal expansion among the lowest observed.

As for this clone: What it binds is unknown.

Clones were read by immunoSEQ multiplex PCR, and TCRdb kept only the in-frame ones, dropping some. The profile shows some 58,000 clones, about 91% of them singletons. The CDR3 spans 14 residues. Germline V lookup: CDR1 SNHLY, CDR2 FYNNEI. The V and J ends lost 6 bases and 7 bases respectively, with 16 bases between them. The TCR comes from an adult with an advanced solid tumor such as melanoma, head and neck, liver or kidney cancer. The V call is TRBV2, the J call TRBJ2-1; perhaps TRBD2 as D (6 bases). The source material was CD4+ or CD8+ T cells sorted from blood, sampled in a trial of the OX40 agonist ivuxolimab. The CDR3 DNA follows: TGTGCCAGCAGCCGGGACGGTGGAGGGAATGAGCAGTTCTTC. As protein: CASSRDGGGNEQFF.